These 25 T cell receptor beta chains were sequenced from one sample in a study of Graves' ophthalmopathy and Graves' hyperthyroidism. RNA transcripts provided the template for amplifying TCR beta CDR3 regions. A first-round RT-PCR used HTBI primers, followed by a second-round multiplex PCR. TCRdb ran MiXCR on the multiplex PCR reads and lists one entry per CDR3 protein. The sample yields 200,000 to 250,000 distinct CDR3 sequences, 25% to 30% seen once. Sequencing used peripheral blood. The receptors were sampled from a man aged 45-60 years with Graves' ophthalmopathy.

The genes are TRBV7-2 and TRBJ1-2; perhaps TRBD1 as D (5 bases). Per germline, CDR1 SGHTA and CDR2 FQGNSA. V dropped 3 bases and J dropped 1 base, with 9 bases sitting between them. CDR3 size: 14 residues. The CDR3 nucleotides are TGTGCCAGCAGCTTCCACAGGATTAACTATGGCTACACCTTC. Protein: CASSFHRINYGYTF. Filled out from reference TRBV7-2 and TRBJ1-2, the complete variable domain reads GAGVSQSPSNKVTEKGKDVELRCDPISGHTALYWYRQSLGQGLEFLIYFQGNSAPDKSGLPSDRFSAERTGGSVSTLTIQRTQQEDSAVYLCASSFHRINYGYTFGSGTRLTVV.

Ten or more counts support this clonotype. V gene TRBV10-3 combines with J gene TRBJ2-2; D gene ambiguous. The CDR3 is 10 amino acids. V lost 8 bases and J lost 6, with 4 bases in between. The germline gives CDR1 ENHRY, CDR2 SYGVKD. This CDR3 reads CAIASGELFF. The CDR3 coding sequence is TGTGCCATCGCATCCGGGGAGCTGTTTTTT.

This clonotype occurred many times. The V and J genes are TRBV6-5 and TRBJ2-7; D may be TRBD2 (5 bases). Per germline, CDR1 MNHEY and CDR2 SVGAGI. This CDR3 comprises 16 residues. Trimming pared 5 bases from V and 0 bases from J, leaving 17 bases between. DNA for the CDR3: TGTGCCAGCAGTCGCCAAGGACTTGAAAGCTCCTACGAGCAGTACTTC. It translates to CASSRQGLESSYEQYF.

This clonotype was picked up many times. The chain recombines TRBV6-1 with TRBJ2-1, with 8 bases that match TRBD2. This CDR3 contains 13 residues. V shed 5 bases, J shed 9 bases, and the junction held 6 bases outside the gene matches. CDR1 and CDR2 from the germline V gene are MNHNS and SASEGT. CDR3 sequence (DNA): TGTGCCAGCAGTACGGCGGGAGGTAGTGAGCAGTTCTTC. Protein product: CASSTAGGSEQFF.

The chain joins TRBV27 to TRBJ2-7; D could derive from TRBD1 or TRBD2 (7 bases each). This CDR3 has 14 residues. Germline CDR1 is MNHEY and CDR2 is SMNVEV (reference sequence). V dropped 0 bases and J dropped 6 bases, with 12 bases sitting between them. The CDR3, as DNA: TGTGCCAGCAGTTTATCGACCAGGGGGGGCGAGCAGTACTTC. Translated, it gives CASSLSTRGGEQYF.

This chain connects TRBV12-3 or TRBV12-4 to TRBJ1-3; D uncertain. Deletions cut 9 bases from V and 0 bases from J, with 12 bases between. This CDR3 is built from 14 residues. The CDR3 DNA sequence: TGTGCCAGTACTAGAACTAGCTCTGGAAACACCATATATTTT. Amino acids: CASTRTSSGNTIYF.

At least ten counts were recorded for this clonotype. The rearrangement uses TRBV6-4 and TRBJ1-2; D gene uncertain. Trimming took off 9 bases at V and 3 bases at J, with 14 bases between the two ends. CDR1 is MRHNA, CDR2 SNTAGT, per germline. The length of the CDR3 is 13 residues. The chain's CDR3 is CARPYRADYGYTF. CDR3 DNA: TGTGCCAGACCCTACCGGGCCGACTATGGCTACACCTTC.

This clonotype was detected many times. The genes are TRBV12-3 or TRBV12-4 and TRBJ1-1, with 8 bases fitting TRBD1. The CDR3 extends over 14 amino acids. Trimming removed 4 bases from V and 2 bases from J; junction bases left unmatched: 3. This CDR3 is CASSWTGINTEAFF. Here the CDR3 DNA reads TGTGCCAGCAGTTGGACAGGGATAAACACTGAAGCTTTCTTT.

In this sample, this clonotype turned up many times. The CDR3 DNA sequence: TGTGCCGAAAGGGGCTATGGCTACACCTTC. Translating it yields CAERGYGYTF. This chain connects TRBV27 to TRBJ1-2, with D possibly TRBD1 on 5 matching bases. Between the trimmed V and J ends, which lost 11 bases and 4 bases, there was a span of 8 bases. The germline gives CDR1 MNHEY, CDR2 SMNVEV (reference sequence). The CDR3 totals 10 residues.

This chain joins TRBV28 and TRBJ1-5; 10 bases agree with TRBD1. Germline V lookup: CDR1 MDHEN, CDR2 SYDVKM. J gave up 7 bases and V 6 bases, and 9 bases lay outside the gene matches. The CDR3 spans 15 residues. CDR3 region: CASSFRDRGWQPQHF. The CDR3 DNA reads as TGTGCCAGCAGCTTCCGGGACAGGGGATGGCAGCCCCAGCATTTT.

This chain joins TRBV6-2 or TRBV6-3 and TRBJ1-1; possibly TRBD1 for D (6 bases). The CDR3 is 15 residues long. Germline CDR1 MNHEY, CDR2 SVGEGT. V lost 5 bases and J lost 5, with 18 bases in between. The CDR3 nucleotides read TGTGCCAGCAGTCTCCCTCGGCAGGGGAGGACTGAAGCTTTCTTT. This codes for CASSLPRQGRTEAFF.

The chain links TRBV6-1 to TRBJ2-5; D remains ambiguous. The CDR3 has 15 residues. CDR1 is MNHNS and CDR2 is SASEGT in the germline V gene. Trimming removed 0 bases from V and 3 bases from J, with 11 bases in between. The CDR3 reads CASSEAAGREETQYF. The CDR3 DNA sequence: TGTGCCAGCAGTGAAGCGGCCGGACGGGAAGAGACCCAGTACTTC.

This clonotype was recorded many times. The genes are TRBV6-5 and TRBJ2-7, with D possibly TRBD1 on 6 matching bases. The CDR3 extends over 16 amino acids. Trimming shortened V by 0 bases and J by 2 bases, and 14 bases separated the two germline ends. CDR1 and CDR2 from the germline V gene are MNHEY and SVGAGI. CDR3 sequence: CASSYSIRGGTYEQYF. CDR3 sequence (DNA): TGTGCCAGCAGTTACTCGATTCGAGGGGGAACCTACGAGCAGTACTTC.

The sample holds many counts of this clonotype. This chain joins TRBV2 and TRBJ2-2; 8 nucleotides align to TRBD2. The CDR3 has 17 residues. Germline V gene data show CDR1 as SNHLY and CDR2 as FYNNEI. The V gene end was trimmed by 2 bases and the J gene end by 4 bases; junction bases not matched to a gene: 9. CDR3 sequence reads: CASSESLAGRGTGELFF. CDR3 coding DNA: TGTGCCAGCAGTGAAAGTCTAGCGGGCCGTGGCACCGGGGAGCTGTTTTTT. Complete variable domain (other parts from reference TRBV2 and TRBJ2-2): EPEVTQTPSHQVTQMGQEVILRCVPISNHLYFYWYRQILGQKVEFLVSFYNNEISEKSEIFDDQFSVERPDGSNFTLKIRSTKLEDSAMYFCASSESLAGRGTGELFFGEGSRLTVL.

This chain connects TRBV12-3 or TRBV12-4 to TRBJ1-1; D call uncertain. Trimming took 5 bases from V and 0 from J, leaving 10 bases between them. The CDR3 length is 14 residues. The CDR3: CASSRRTVNTEAFF. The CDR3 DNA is TGTGCCAGCAGTAGGAGGACGGTGAACACTGAAGCTTTCTTT.

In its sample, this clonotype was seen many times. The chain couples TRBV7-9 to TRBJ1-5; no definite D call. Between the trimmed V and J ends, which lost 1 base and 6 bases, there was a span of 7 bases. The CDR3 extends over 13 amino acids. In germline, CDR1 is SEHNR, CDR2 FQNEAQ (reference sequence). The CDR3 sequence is CASSLDEGQPQHF. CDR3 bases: TGTGCCAGCAGCTTAGATGAGGGTCAGCCCCAGCATTTT.

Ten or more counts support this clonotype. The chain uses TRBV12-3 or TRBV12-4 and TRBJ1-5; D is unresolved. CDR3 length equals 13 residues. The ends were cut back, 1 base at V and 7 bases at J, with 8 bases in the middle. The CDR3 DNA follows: TGTGCCAGCAGTTTAGGGCCGGAACAGCCCCAGCATTTT. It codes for CASSLGPEQPQHF.

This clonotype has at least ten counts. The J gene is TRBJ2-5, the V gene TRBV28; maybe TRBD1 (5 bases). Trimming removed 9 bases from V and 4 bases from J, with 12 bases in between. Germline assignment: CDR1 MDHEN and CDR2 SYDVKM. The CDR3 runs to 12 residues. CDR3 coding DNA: TGTGCCAGTTCAGGGCCCCTAGAGACCCAGTACTTC. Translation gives CASSGPLETQYF. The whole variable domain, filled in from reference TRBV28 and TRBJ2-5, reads DVKVTQSSRYLVKRTGEKVFLECVQDMDHENMFWYRQDPGLGLRLIYFSYDVKMKEKGDIPEGYSVSREKKERFSLILESASTNQTSMYLCASSGPLETQYFGPGTRLLVL.

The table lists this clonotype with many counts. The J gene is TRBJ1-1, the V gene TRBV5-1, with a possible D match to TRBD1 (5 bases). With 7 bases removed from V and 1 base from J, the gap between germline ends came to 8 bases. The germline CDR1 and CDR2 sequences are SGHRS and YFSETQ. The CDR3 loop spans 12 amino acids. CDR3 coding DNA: TGCGCCAGCGGCGGGGGGAACACTGAAGCTTTCTTT. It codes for CASGGGNTEAFF. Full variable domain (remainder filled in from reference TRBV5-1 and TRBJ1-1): KAGVTQTPRYLIKTRGQQVTLSCSPISGHRSVSWYQQTPGQGLQFLFEYFSETQRNKGNFPGRFSGRQFSNSRSEMNVSTLELGDSALYLCASGGGNTEAFFGQGTRLTVV.

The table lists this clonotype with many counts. The CDR3 DNA reads TGTGCCAGCAGCCAACGTTTACCGGGGACAGACCAAGGGGAGACCCAGTACTTC. It specifies CASSQRLPGTDQGETQYF. The J gene is TRBJ2-5, the V gene TRBV3-1, with 7 nucleotides matching TRBD1. This CDR3 region has 18 residues. Trimming removed 2 bases from V and 5 bases from J; junction bases left unmatched: 17. The V gene's germline CDR1 is LGHDT and CDR2 YNNKEL (reference sequence).

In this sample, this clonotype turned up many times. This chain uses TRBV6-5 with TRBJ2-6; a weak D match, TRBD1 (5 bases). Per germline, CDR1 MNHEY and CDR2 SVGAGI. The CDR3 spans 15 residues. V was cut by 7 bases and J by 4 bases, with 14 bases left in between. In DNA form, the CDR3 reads TGTGCCAGCACCACGATGAGGACAGGGGCCAACGTCCTGACTTTC. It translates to CASTTMRTGANVLTF.

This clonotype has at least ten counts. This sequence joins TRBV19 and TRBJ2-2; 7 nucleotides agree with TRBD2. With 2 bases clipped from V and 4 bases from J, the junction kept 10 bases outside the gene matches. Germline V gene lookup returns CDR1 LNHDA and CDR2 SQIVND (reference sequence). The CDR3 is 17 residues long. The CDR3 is CASSISSSGAITGELFF. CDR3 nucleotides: TGTGCCAGTAGTATATCATCCAGCGGGGCGATCACCGGGGAGCTGTTTTTT. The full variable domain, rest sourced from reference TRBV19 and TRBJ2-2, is DGGITQSPKYLFRKEGQNVTLSCEQNLNHDAMYWYRQDPGQGLRLIYYSQIVNDFQKGDIAEGYSVSREKKESFPLTVTSAQKNPTAFYLCASSISSSGAITGELFFGEGSRLTVL.

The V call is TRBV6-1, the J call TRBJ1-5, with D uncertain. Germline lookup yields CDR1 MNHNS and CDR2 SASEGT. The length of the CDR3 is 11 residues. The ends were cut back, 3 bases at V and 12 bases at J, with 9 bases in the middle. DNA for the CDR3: TGTGCCAGCAGTGAGACGGACCTCCAGCATTTT. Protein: CASSETDLQHF.

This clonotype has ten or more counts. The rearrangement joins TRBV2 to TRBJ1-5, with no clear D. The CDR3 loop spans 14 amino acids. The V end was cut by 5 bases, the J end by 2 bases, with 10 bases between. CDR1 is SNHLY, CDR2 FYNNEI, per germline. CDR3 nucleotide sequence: TGTGCCAGCAGTCAGGAGCGGGGCAATCAGCCCCAGCATTTT. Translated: CASSQERGNQPQHF.

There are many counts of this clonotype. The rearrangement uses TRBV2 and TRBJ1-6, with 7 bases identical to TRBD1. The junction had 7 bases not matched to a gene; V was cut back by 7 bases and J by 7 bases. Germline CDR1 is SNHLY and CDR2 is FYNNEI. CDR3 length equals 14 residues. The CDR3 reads CASTGDSQNSPLHF. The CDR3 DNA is TGTGCCAGCACTGGGGACAGCCAGAATTCACCCCTCCACTTT. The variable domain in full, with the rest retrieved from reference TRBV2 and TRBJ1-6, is EPEVTQTPSHQVTQMGQEVILRCVPISNHLYFYWYRQILGQKVEFLVSFYNNEISEKSEIFDDQFSVERPDGSNFTLKIRSTKLEDSAMYFCASTGDSQNSPLHFGNGTRLTVT.